The following is a TCR beta chain sequence with its context. Original processing methods: From reference gene primer amplification, estimates of nucleated cell counts were derived. Repertoires were generated with immunoSEQ multiplex PCR, while TCRdb's copy carries only in-frame clones and drops some. The DNA was the basis for D and trimming; V, J and clone size are from that table. The sample records hundreds of thousands of clones, 85% to 90% being singletons. The entry originates in a study of blood T cell repertoires in COVID-19. The germline CDR1 and CDR2 sequences are LNHDA and SQIVND (reference sequence). CDR3 length: 14 residues. The V segment lost 10 bases and the J segment 3 bases; nucleotides outside the gene matches: 7.

The TCR comes from a woman aged 18-30 years with acute COVID-19. Sequencing used PBMCs or T cells enriched from blood (not recorded which). The chain couples TRBV19 to TRBJ1-5; TRBD1 agrees at 9 bases. As DNA, the CDR3 is TGTGCCACCCAGGGACAGGGACTCAATCAGCCCCAGCATTTT. Translating gives CATQGQGLNQPQHF.